This entry concerns a single TCR beta chain. Its specificity is unknown. The V gene end was trimmed by 0 bases and the J gene end by 5 bases; junction bases not matched to a gene: 3. The CDR3 spans 14 residues. The germline gives CDR1 LGHNA, CDR2 YSLEER. The data originate from a study of CD8+ T cells in alopecia areata. In the study overall: Treated patients were given oral tofacitinib, which was dosed at 5 to 10 mg twice daily.

Study observations and caveats: Sequencing of scalp samples also includes resident alphabeta T cells from normal skin.

RNA was isolated and reverse transcribed to cDNA, the sequencing template. Sequencing used immunoSEQ multiplex PCR; TCRdb keeps in-frame clones, though not all of them. The profile covers roughly 150,000 clones, with 45% to 55% appearing a single time and approximately 20% taken by the ten largest. The receptor's source is a human donor with alopecia areata. This chain joins TRBV4-3 and TRBJ2-7, with 8 bases fitting TRBD1. Sample: CD8+ T cells sorted from blood, taken at week 0. The CDR3 sequence is CASSQEQGANEQYF. The DNA of the CDR3 is TGCGCCAGCAGCCAAGAGCAGGGGGCAAACGAGCAGTACTTC.